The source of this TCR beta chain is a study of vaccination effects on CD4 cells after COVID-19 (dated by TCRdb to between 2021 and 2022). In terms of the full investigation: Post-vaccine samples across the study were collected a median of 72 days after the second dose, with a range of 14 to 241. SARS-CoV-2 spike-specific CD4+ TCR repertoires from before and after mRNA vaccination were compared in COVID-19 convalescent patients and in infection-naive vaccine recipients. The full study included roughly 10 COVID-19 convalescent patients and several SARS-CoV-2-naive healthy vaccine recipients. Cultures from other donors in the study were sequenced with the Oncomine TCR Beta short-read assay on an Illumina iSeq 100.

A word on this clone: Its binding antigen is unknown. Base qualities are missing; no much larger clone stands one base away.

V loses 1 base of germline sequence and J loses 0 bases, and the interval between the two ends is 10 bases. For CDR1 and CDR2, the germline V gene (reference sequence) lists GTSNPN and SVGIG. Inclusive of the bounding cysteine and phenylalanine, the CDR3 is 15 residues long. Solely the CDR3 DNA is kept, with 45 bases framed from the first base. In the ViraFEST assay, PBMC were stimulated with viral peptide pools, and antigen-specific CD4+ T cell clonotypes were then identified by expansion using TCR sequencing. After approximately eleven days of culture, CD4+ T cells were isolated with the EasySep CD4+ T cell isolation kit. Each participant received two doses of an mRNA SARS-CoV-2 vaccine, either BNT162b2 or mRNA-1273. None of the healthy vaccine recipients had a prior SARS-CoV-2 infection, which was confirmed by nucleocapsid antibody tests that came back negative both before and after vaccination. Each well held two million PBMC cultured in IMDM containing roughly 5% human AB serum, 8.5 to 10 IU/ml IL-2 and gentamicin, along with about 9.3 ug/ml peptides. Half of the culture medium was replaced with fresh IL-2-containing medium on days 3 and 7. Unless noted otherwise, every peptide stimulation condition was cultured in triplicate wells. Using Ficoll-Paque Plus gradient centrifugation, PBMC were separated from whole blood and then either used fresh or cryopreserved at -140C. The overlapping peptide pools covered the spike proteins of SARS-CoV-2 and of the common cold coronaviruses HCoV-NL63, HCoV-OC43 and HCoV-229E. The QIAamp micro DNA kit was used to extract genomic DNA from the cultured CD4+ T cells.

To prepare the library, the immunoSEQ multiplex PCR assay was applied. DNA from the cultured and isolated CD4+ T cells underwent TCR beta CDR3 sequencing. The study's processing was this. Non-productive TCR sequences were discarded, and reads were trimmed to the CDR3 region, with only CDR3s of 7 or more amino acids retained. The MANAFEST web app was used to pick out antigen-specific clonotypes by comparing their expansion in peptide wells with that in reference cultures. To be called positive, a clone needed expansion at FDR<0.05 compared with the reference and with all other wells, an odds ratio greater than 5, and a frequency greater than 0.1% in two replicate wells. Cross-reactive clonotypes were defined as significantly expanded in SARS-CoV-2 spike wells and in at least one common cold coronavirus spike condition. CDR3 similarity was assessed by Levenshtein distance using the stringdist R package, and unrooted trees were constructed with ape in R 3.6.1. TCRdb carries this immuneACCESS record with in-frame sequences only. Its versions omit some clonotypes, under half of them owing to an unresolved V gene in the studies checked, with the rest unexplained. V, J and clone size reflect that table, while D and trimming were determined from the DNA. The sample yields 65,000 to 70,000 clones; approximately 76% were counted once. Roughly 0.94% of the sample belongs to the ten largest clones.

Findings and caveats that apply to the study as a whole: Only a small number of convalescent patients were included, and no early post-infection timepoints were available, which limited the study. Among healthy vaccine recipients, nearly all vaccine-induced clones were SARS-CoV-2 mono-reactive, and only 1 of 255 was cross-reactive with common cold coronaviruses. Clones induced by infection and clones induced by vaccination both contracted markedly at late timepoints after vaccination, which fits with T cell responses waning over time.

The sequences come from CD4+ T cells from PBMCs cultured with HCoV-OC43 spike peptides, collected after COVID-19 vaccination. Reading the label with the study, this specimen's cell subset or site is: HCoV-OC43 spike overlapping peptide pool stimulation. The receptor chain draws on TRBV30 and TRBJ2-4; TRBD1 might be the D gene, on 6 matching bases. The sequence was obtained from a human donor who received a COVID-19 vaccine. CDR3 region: CAWSAQGLAKNIQYF. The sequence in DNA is TGTGCCTGGAGTGCACAGGGTTTAGCCAAAAACATTCAGTACTTC.